These 14 T cell receptor beta chains originate from one sample sequenced in a study of blood T cell repertoires in COVID-19. Measured with immunoSEQ multiplex PCR; TCRdb has only the in-frame clones, and not every one. The repertoire holds about 110,000 clones, with about 90% as singletons. The specimen was peripheral blood. The receptors originated from a woman between 50 and 59 years old with active or convalescent COVID-19.

V is TRBV3-1 (or the pseudogene TRBV3-2) and J is TRBJ2-1, with TRBD2 matching over 8 bases. This CDR3 is 15 amino acids long. Losses at the gene ends were 7 bases for V and 8 bases for J; bases not matched to a gene: 13. The V gene's germline CDR1 is LGHDT and CDR2 YNNKEL (reference sequence). The CDR3 spells CASNGGAGVYDEQFF. DNA of the CDR3: TGTGCCAGCAACGGGGGAGCGGGAGTGTACGATGAGCAGTTCTTC.

The gene calls are TRBV12-3 or TRBV12-4 and TRBJ1-2; no clear D gene. Between the trimmed V and J ends, which lost 5 bases and 3 bases, there was a span of 10 bases. This CDR3 is 13 amino acids long. CDR3 sequence: CASSAGEDYGYTF. CDR3 coding DNA: TGTGCCAGCAGTGCGGGAGAGGACTATGGCTACACCTTC.

In this sample, this clone turned up once. The gene calls are TRBV19 and TRBJ2-7, with D perhaps matching TRBD1 (5 bases). This CDR3 has 15 amino acids. The germline V and J ends were trimmed by 4 bases and 2 bases, with 15 bases remaining between them. Germline assignment: CDR1 LNHDA and CDR2 SQIVND (reference sequence). DNA for the CDR3: TGTGCCAGTAGTAATCCTGGGGCAGGCCCCTACGAGCAGTACTTC. Translation: CASSNPGAGPYEQYF.

CDR3 amino acids: CASRTIGGDYTEAFF. The CDR3 DNA reads TGTGCCAGTAGAACTATAGGCGGGGATTACACTGAAGCTTTCTTT. The V gene is TRBV19, the J gene TRBJ1-1, with unresolved D. From germline, CDR1 is LNHDA and CDR2 SQIVND (reference sequence). This CDR3 region has 15 residues. Deletions cut 6 bases from V and 3 bases from J, with 17 bases between.

The chain carries TRBV19 and TRBJ2-2, with 8 bases fitting TRBD1. From germline, CDR1 is LNHDA and CDR2 SQIVND (reference sequence). The CDR3 runs to 13 residues. Germline trimming cut 5 bases from V and 5 bases from J; bases unmatched to any gene: 1. CDR3 nucleotides: TGTGCCAGTAGTCAGGGGGCAACCGGGGAGCTGTTTTTT. Translating it yields CASSQGATGELFF. The whole variable domain, filled in from reference TRBV19 and TRBJ2-2, reads DGGITQSPKYLFRKEGQNVTLSCEQNLNHDAMYWYRQDPGQGLRLIYYSQIVNDFQKGDIAEGYSVSREKKESFPLTVTSAQKNPTAFYLCASSQGATGELFFGEGSRLTVL.

The rearrangement uses TRBV18 and TRBJ1-1; perhaps TRBD1 as D (5 bases). The germline V gene has CDR1 KGHSH and CDR2 LQKENI. V was shortened by 2 bases and J by 2 bases, with 15 bases between the two germline ends. This CDR3 has 16 residues. The CDR3 nucleotides are TGTGCCAGCTCACCAAAGGGGAGGGATCGAAACACTGAAGCTTTCTTT. It codes for CASSPKGRDRNTEAFF. Filled out from reference TRBV18 and TRBJ1-1, the complete variable domain reads NAGVMQNPRHLVRRRGQEARLRCSPMKGHSHVYWYRQLPEEGLKFMVYLQKENIIDESGMPKERFSAEFPKEGPSILRIQQVVRGDSAAYFCASSPKGRDRNTEAFFGQGTRLTVV.

The CDR3 spells CAWGGGTDTQYF. The CDR3, as DNA: TGTGCCTGGGGCGGGGGGACGGATACGCAGTATTTT. The chain has TRBV30 and TRBJ2-3, with 8 bases lining up with TRBD2. The V segment lost 5 bases and the J segment 6 bases; nucleotides outside the gene matches: 4. Germline V CDR1 and CDR2: GTSNPN, SVGIG (reference sequence). The CDR3 runs to 12 residues.

Comments on this clone: This specimen includes other DNA sequences encoding the same CDR3. This chain uses TRBV18 with TRBJ1-3, with D possibly TRBD1 on 6 matching bases. The germline V gene has CDR1 KGHSH and CDR2 LQKENI. V was shortened by 3 bases and J by 4 bases, with 10 bases between the two germline ends. The CDR3 totals 14 residues. CDR3 amino acids: CASSPQGTGNTIYF. The CDR3 DNA reads TGTGCCAGCTCACCCCAGGGGACGGGAAACACCATATATTTT.

The chain is built from TRBV30 and TRBJ1-6; D unresolved. This CDR3 region has 13 residues. Germline CDR1 is GTSNPN and CDR2 is SVGIG (reference sequence). V lost 2 bases to trimming and J lost 9 bases, with 11 bases between them. The CDR3 DNA reads as TGTGCCTGGAGTTGGGCCCAAGGTTCACCCCTCCACTTT. The encoded protein is CAWSWAQGSPLHF. Drawing the rest from reference TRBV30 and TRBJ1-6, the complete variable domain is SQTIHQWPATLVQPVGSPLSLECTVEGTSNPNLYWYRQAAGRGLQLLFYSVGIGQISSEVPQNLSASRPQDRQFILSSKKLLLSDSGFYLCAWSWAQGSPLHFGNGTRLTVT.

The chain joins TRBV7-2 to TRBJ1-2, with TRBD1 matching 8 bases. CDR3 length: 16 residues. Germline CDR1 is SGHTA and CDR2 is FQGNSA. The V segment lost 0 bases and the J segment 8 bases; nucleotides outside the gene matches: 11. The CDR3 spells CASSLAQDRVLGGYTF. The CDR3 nucleotides read TGTGCCAGCAGCTTAGCGCAGGACAGGGTCCTAGGAGGCTACACCTTC. Together with reference TRBV7-2 and TRBJ1-2, the CDR3 gives the full variable domain: GAGVSQSPSNKVTEKGKDVELRCDPISGHTALYWYRQSLGQGLEFLIYFQGNSAPDKSGLPSDRFSAERTGGSVSTLTIQRTQQEDSAVYLCASSLAQDRVLGGYTFGSGTRLTVV.

This sequence joins TRBV27 and TRBJ2-5, with 10 bases lining up with TRBD2. Unmatched junction bases numbered 5, after V lost 6 bases and J lost 7 bases. CDR1 is MNHEY, CDR2 SMNVEV, per germline (reference sequence). The CDR3 contains 13 residues. CDR3: CASSLAGAGTQYF. The CDR3 DNA reads as TGTGCCAGCAGCCTAGCGGGAGCCGGGACCCAGTACTTC.

The V call is TRBV6-5, the J call TRBJ2-7; TRBD1 is a possible D gene (5 bases). Deletions cut 2 bases from V and 0 bases from J, with 8 bases between. Germline assignment: CDR1 MNHEY and CDR2 SVGAGI. The CDR3 consists of 14 residues. The CDR3 DNA follows: TGTGCCAGCAGTTACCAGGGATACTCCTACGAGCAGTACTTC. Residues: CASSYQGYSYEQYF.

A note on this clone: Mismatch with germline at one junction end may stem from a read error. CDR3 region: CASSQVPSPF. Here the CDR3 DNA reads TGTGCCAGCAGCCAAGTTCCATCCCCATTT. The chain employs TRBV3-1 (or the pseudogene TRBV3-2) and TRBJ1-5; unclear D gene. The V gene's germline CDR1 is LGHDT and CDR2 YNNKEL (reference sequence). The CDR3 is made up of 10 amino acids.

The rearrangement links TRBV11-3 to TRBJ2-1; 9 nucleotides line up with TRBD2. V trimming: 1 base; J trimming: 8 bases; junction bases outside the gene matches: 6. This CDR3 region has 15 residues. Germline V gene sequence: CDR1 SGHNT, CDR2 YENEEA. The CDR3 nucleotides read TGTGCCAGCAGCTTAGTAGCGGGAGCCCTCGATGAGCAGTTCTTC. It yields the protein CASSLVAGALDEQFF.